These 9 T cell receptor beta chains were all obtained from the same sample, sequenced in a study of blood T cells in healthy people across ages. Combining a sample-barcoded 5' primer with a J-beta primer mix, a second PCR ran for about 7 to 12 cycles. Each CDR3 protein is one row after TCRdb ran MiXCR on the 5' RACE reads. The sample lists some 900,000 distinct CDR3 sequences; about 48% were seen once. Sequencing input: blood. Every receptor here comes from a man in his thirties or forties in good health.

As regards this clonotype: At one boundary the junction diverges from the germline segment, which might be a read error. The J gene is TRBJ2-7, the V gene TRBV6-2 or TRBV6-3, with TRBD1 identical over 8 bases. This CDR3 is built from 15 residues. Germline assignment: CDR1 MNHEY and CDR2 SVGEGT. The CDR3 reads CVSSRSGTGSYEQYF. CDR3 coding DNA: TGTGTCAGCAGTCGCTCCGGGACAGGCTCCTACGAGCAGTACTTC.

The chain is built from TRBV14 and TRBJ1-1, with TRBD1 matching 8 bases. This CDR3 is built from 17 residues. After removal of 4 bases from V and 5 bases from J, the junction contained 15 bases not matched to a gene. Germline assignment: CDR1 SGHDN and CDR2 FVKESK. This CDR3 is CASSLPGTGPLRTEAFF. In DNA form, the CDR3 reads TGTGCCAGCAGCCTACCCGGGACAGGACCACTGAGGACTGAAGCTTTCTTT.

The chain links TRBV3-1 to TRBJ1-1, with unresolved D. V lost 0 bases and J 10 bases, leaving 9 bases between the germline ends. CDR1 is LGHDT and CDR2 is YNNKEL in the germline V gene (reference sequence). The CDR3 spans 12 residues. The CDR3 region is CASSQEGLRAFF. As DNA, the CDR3 is TGTGCCAGCAGCCAAGAAGGCCTGAGAGCTTTCTTT.

The table lists this clonotype with a few counts. The V and J genes are TRBV4-1 and TRBJ1-1, with a weak D call TRBD1 (5 bases). The ends were cut back, 4 bases at V and 1 base at J, with 13 bases in the middle. Looked up from germline, CDR1 is MGHRA and CDR2 is YSYEKL. CDR3 length: 15 amino acids. The CDR3: CASSLEARENTEAFF. CDR3 DNA: TGCGCCAGCAGCCTGGAGGCCAGGGAGAACACTGAAGCTTTCTTT.

This chain links TRBV20-1 with TRBJ1-2; D unclear. The CDR3 consists of 10 residues. CDR1 is DFQATT, CDR2 SNEGSKA, per germline (reference sequence). Trimming took 5 bases from V and 6 from J, leaving 7 bases between them. The CDR3: CSAGKNGYTF. CDR3 nucleotides: TGCAGTGCTGGCAAAAATGGCTACACCTTC.

The chain carries TRBV12-3 or TRBV12-4 and TRBJ1-2, with 8 positions matching TRBD1. The CDR3 is made up of 15 amino acids. V shed 0 bases and J 5 bases; nucleotides not matched to a gene: 5. The CDR3 here is CASSLAAQGGYGYTF. DNA for the CDR3: TGTGCCAGCAGTTTAGCGGCACAGGGGGGTTATGGCTACACCTTC.

The V gene is TRBV28, the J gene TRBJ2-7; a weak D match, TRBD2 (8 bases). The CDR3 extends over 13 amino acids. Trimming stripped 8 bases from V and 3 bases from J, with 14 bases between. Germline CDR1 MDHEN, CDR2 SYDVKM. The CDR3 DNA reads TGTGCCAGCTCGGGAGGGGGCGGCTACGAGCAGTACTTC. Translation gives CASSGGGGYEQYF. The complete variable domain, with remaining parts taken from reference TRBV28 and TRBJ2-7, reads DVKVTQSSRYLVKRTGEKVFLECVQDMDHENMFWYRQDPGLGLRLIYFSYDVKMKEKGDIPEGYSVSREKKERFSLILESASTNQTSMYLCASSGGGGYEQYFGPGTRLTVT.

The CDR3 DNA sequence: TGTGCCAGCAGTTCCTGGGGCATCACAGATACGCAGTATTTT. This sequence encodes CASSSWGITDTQYF. The chain is built from TRBV12-3 or TRBV12-4 and TRBJ2-3, with D possibly matching TRBD1 (5 bases). The CDR3 totals 14 residues. Trimming shortened V by 4 bases and J by 2 bases, and 10 bases separated the two germline ends.

The chain couples TRBV27 to TRBJ2-1; D not resolved. The closer fit of TRBJ2-7 to the DNA end suggests the J call may be wrong. The CDR3 totals 15 residues. Germline V lookup: CDR1 MNHEY, CDR2 SMNVEV (reference sequence). The CDR3 nucleotides are TGTGCCAGCAGCTTAGAACCGGTAAGCTACAATGAGCAGTACTTC. Its translation is CASSLEPVSYNEQYF.